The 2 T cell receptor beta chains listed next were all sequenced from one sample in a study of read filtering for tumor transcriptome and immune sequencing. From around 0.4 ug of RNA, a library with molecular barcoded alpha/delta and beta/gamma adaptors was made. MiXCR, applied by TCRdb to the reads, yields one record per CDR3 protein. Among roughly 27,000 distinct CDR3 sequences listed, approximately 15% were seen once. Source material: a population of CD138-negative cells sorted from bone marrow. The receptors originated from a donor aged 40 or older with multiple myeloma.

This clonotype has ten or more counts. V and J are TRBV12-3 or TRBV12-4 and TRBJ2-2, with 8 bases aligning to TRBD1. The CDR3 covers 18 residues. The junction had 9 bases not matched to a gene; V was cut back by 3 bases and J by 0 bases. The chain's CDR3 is CASSFARGQGSNTGELFF. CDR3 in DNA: TGTGCCAGCAGTTTCGCCCGTGGACAGGGATCGAACACCGGGGAGCTGTTTTTT.

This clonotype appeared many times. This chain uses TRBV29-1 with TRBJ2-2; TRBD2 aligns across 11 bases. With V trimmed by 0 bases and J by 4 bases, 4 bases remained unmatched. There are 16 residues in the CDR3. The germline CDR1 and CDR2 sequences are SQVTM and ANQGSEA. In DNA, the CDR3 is TGCAGCGTTGAAGAGAGGCTAGCGGGAGGCACCGGGGAGCTGTTTTTT. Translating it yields CSVEERLAGGTGELFF.